This TCR beta chain was sequenced in a study of T cells in Graves' hyperthyroidism and ophthalmopathy. Amplified regions were TCR beta CDR3 sequences from RNA transcripts. The TCR CDR3 first-round RT-PCR relied on the HTBI primer set. MiXCR, run by TCRdb on the multiplex PCR reads, gives a single entry per CDR3 protein. This table has nearly 250,000 distinct CDR3 sequences, 24% appearing once. Among ophthalmopathy patients, the Clinical Activity Score reached at least 3, the NOSPECS grade reached at least 4, and duration remained under 3 months. Exclusion followed for patients with uncontrolled infection, other autoimmune disease, pregnancy or lactation. Together with thyroid ultrasound, orbital computed tomography, serum thyroxine and TRAb, clinical symptoms were used for diagnoses. This CDR3 is 17 amino acids long. V lost 1 base and J 1 base, leaving 12 bases between the germline ends. CDR1 is SGHRS, CDR2 YFSETQ, per germline.

The rearrangement links TRBV5-1 to TRBJ2-6; D gene uncertain. The sequence came from a middle-aged woman with Graves' ophthalmopathy. Sequenced input: blood. CDR3 amino acids: CASSLSFTRSGANVLTF. The CDR3 bases are TGCGCCAGCAGCTTGAGTTTTACTCGATCTGGGGCCAACGTCCTGACTTTC.